This TCR beta chain was recovered during a study of shared clonotypes between healthy human individuals. Study-wide findings and caveats: The sampled material consisted only of blood, and tissue repertoires are likely to differ.

Note on this clone: Its antigen is still unknown.

Sequenced by immunoSEQ multiplex PCR; TCRdb stores in-frame clones only, minus some. Among roughly 1,500,000 clones listed, under 99% were seen once. The V gene lost 9 bases and the J gene lost 1 base, with 9 bases spanning the gap. The CDR3 consists of 13 residues. Germline loops: CDR1 MNHEY, CDR2 SVGAGI. The origin of this receptor is a man aged 30 to 45 in good health. Sequencing was done on a sample of naive CD4+ T cells sorted from blood. The subset: CD45RA+ positively selected. The V gene is TRBV6-5, the J gene TRBJ2-2; unclear D gene. The CDR3 here is CASSVRNTGELFF. CDR3 nucleotide sequence: TGTGCCAGTAGTGTGAGGAACACCGGGGAGCTGTTTTTT.